This is a list of T cell receptor beta chains from one sample in a study of a mutant IDH1 vaccine in newly diagnosed glioma. Repertoires were generated with immunoSEQ multiplex PCR, while TCRdb's copy carries only in-frame clones and drops some. The table includes 35,000 to 50,000 clones, 84% detected once. The antigens these receptors bind are not known. Source: PBMCs, taken from a glioma patient whose treatment included an IDH1 peptide vaccine. All receptors derive from a woman aged 18-29 years with glioma. Some clones in this sample may be carry-over from other donors' samples. Each CDR3 is given with its conserved first and last residue. A D gene is named only where the DNA matches it firmly. Clone size is not always given. Where it is, it says once, few, many or a class for expanded clones.

- TRBJ1-2 - TRBV29-1 CSVEKGGGYTF TGCAGCGTTGAAAAGGGTGGGGGCTACACCTTC
- TRBJ2-1 - TRBV9 CASSVFDNGRLGYNEQFF TGTGCCAGCAGCGTATTTGATAACGGCCGGCTCGGCTACAATGAGCAGTTCTTC
- TRBJ1-1 - TRBV6-5 CASSSPLRGGEAFF TGTGCCAGCAGTTCCCCATTGCGCGGGGGAGAAGCTTTCTTT
- TRBJ1-5 - TRBV27 CATWDFTTDQPQHF TGTGCCACCTGGGATTTCACAACGGATCAGCCCCAGCATTTT
- TRBJ1-2 - TRBV9 CASSYPQGSGYGYTF TGTGCCAGCAGCTATCCACAGGGCTCTGGCTATGGCTACACCTTC
- TRBJ1-5 few TRBV2 CASARDYSNQPQHF TGTGCCAGCGCCAGGGATTATAGCAATCAGCCCCAGCATTTT
- TRBJ1-1 - TRBV19 CASSIGSSTEAFF TGTGCCAGTAGTATAGGGAGTTCCACTGAAGCTTTCTTT
TRBD1 TRBJ1-5 - TRBV7-9 CASSLGQGTGSQHF TGTGCCAGCAGCTTGGGACAGGGAACTGGGTCCCAGCATTTT
TRBD1 TRBJ1-2 - TRBV6-5 CASSPFTGGDGYTF TGTGCCAGCAGCCCGTTCACAGGGGGAGATGGCTACACCTTC
- TRBJ2-5 once TRBV12-5 CASGLGGRETQYF TGTGCTAGTGGTTTGGGAGGGAGGGAGACCCAGTACTTC
- TRBJ2-2 - TRBV10-1 CASSGGPGELFF TGCGCCAGCAGTGGGGGACCCGGGGAGCTGTTTTTT
- TRBJ2-7 once TRBV28 CASRPTGPHYEQYF TGTGCCAGCAGGCCAACAGGTCCCCACTACGAGCAGTACTTC
- TRBJ2-5 once TRBV29-1 CSVAAGQETQYF TGCAGCGTTGCGGCAGGCCAAGAGACCCAGTACTTC
- TRBJ2-2 - TRBV5-1 CASMGGTGELFF TGCGCCAGCATGGGGGGAACCGGGGAGCTGTTTTTT
TRBD1 TRBJ2-3 - TRBV5-1 CASSLDTGVGTDTQYF TGCGCCAGCAGCTTGGACACAGGGGTAGGCACAGATACGCAGTATTTT
- TRBJ1-1 - TRBV25-1 CASSGPGSSIDTEAFF TGTGCCAGCAGTGGGCCGGGGTCCTCTATCGACACTGAAGCTTTCTTT
- TRBJ2-3 - TRBV9 CASCREVGTDTQYF TGTGCCAGCTGCCGGGAAGTGGGCACAGATACGCAGTATTTT